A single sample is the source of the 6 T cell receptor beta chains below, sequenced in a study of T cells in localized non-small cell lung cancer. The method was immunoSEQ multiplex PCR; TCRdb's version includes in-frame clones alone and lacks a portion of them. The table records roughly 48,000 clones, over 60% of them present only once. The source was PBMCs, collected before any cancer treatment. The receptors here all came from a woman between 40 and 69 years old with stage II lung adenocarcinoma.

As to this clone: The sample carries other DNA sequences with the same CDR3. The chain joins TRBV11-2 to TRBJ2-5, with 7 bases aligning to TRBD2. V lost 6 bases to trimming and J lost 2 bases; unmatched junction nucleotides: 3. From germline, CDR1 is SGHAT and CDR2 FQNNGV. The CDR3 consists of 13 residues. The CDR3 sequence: CASSRGVQETQYF. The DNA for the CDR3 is TGTGCCAGCAGTCGGGGGGTTCAAGAGACCCAGTACTTC. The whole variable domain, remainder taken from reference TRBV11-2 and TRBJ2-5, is EAGVAQSPRYKIIEKRQSVAFWCNPISGHATLYWYQQILGQGPKLLIQFQNNGVVDDSQLPKDRFSAERLKGVDSTLKIQPAKLEDSAVYLCASSRGVQETQYFGPGTRLLVL.

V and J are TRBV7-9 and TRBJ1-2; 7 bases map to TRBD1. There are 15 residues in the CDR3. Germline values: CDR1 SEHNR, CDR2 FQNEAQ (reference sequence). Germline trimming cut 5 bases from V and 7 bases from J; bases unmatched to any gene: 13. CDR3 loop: CASSNWDSSGGGYTF. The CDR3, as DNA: TGTGCCAGCAGCAACTGGGACAGTTCGGGGGGTGGCTACACCTTC.

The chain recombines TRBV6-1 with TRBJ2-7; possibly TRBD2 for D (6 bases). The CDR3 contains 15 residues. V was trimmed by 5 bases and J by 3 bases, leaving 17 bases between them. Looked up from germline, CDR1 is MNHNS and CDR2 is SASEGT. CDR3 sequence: CASSKLGSGDYEQYF. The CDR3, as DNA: TGTGCCAGCAGTAAACTTGGGTCGGGAGACTACGAGCAGTACTTC.

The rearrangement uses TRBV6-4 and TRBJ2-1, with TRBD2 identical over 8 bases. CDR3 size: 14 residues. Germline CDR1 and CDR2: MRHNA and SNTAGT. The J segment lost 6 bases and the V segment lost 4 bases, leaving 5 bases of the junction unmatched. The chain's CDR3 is CASSAGTSVNEQFF. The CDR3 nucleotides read TGTGCCAGCAGTGCGGGGACTAGTGTCAATGAGCAGTTCTTC.

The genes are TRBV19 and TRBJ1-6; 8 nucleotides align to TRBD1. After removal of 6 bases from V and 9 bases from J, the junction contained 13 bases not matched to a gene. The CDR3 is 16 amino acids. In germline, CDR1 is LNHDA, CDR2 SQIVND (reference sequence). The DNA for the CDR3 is TGTGCCAGTAGAGAACTAGCGGGACAGGAACTTTCACCCCTCCACTTT. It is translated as CASRELAGQELSPLHF. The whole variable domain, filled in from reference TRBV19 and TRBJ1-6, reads DGGITQSPKYLFRKEGQNVTLSCEQNLNHDAMYWYRQDPGQGLRLIYYSQIVNDFQKGDIAEGYSVSREKKESFPLTVTSAQKNPTAFYLCASRELAGQELSPLHFGNGTRLTVT.

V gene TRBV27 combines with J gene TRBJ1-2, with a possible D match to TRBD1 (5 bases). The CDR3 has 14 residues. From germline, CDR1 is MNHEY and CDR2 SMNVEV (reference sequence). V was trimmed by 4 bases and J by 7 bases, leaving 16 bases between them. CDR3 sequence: CASSSFRVRSGYTF. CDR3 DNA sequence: TGTGCCAGCAGTTCATTCAGGGTTCGCAGTGGCTACACCTTC.